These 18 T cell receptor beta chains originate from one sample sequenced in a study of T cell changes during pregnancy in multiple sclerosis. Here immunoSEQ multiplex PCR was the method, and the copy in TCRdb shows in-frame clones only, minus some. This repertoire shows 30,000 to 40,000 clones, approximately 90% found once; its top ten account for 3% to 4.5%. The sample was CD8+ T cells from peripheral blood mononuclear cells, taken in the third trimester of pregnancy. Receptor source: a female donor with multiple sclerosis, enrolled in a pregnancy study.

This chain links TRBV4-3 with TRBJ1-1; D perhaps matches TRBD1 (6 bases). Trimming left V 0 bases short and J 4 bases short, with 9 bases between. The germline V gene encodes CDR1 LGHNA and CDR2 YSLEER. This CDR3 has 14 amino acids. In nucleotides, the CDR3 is TGCGCCAGCAGCCAAGATAGAGGGGGCACTGAAGCTTTCTTT. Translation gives CASSQDRGGTEAFF.

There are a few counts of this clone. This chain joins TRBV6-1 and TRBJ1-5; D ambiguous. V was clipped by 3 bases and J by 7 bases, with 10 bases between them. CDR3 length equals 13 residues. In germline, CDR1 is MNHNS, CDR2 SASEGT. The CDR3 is CASSDLSEQPQHF. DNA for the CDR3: TGTGCCAGCAGTGACCTAAGTGAGCAGCCCCAGCATTTT.

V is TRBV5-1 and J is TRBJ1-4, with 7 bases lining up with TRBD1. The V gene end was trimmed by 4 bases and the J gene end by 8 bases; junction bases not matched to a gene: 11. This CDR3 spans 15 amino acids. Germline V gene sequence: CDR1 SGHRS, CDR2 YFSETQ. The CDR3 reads CASSLGGGSLEKLFF. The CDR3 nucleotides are TGCGCCAGCAGCCTAGGAGGGGGCAGTCTGGAAAAACTGTTTTTT.

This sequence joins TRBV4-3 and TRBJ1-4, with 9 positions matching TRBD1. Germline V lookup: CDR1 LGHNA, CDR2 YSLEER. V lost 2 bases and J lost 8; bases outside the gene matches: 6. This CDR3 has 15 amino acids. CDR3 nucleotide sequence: TGCGCCAGCAGCCAACTCCGGGACAGGGACGAAAAACTGTTTTTT. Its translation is CASSQLRDRDEKLFF.

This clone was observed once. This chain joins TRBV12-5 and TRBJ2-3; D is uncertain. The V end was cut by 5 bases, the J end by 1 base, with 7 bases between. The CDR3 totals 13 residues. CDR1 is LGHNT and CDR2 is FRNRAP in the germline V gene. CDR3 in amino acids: CASGPAGTDTQYF. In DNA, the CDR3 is TGTGCTAGTGGTCCGGCGGGCACAGATACGCAGTATTTT.

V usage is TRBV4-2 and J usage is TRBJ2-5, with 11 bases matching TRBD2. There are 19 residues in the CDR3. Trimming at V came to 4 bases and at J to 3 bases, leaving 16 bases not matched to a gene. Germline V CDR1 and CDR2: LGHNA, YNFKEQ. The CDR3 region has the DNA TGTGCCAGCAGCCCCGGGGTAGCGGGGGGGCTAGGGCGGAAAGAGACCCAGTACTTC. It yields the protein CASSPGVAGGLGRKETQYF.

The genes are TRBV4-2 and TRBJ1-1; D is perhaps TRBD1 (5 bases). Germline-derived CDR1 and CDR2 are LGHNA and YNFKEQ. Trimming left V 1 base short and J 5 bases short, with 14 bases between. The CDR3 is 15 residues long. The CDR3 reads CASSQGVGEGTEAFF. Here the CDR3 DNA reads TGTGCCAGCAGCCAAGGTGTGGGGGAGGGGACTGAAGCTTTCTTT.

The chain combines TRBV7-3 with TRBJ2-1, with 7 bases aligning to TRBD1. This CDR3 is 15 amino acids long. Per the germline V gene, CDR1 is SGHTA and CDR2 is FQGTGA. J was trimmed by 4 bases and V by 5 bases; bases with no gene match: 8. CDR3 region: CASSVLGQIYNEQFF. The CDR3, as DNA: TGTGCCAGCAGCGTGCTGGGACAGATATACAATGAGCAGTTCTTC.

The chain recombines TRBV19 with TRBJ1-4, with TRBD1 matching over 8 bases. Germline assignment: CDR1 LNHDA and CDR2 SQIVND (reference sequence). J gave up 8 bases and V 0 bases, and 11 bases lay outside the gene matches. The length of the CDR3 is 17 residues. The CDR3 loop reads CASSIDRRTGQGEKLFF. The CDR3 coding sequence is TGTGCCAGTAGTATAGATCGAAGGACAGGGCAAGGAGAAAAACTGTTTTTT.

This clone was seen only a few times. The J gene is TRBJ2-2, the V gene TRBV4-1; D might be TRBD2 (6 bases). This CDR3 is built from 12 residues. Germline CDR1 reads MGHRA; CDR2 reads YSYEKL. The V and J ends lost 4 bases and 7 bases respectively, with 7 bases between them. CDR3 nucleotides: TGCGCCAGCAGCCCGGGGGACGGGGAGCTGTTTTTT. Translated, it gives CASSPGDGELFF.

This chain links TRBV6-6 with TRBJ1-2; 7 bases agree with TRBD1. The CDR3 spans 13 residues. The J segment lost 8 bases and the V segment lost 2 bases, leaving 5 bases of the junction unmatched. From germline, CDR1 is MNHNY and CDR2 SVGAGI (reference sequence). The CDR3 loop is CASSYRQGGGYTF. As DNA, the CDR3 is TGTGCCAGCAGTTACCGACAGGGCGGCGGCTACACCTTC.

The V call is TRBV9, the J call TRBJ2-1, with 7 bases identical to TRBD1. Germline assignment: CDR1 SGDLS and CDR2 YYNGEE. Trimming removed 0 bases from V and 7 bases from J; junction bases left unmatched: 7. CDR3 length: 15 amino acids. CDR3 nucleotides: TGTGCCAGCAGCGTAGGAAGGGGGCCCTTGAATGAGCAGTTCTTC. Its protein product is CASSVGRGPLNEQFF.

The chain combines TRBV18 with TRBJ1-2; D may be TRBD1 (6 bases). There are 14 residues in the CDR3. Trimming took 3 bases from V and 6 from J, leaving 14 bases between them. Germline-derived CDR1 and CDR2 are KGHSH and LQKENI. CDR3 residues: CASSPFGQSDGYTF. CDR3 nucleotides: TGTGCCAGCTCACCCTTCGGACAGAGCGATGGCTACACCTTC.

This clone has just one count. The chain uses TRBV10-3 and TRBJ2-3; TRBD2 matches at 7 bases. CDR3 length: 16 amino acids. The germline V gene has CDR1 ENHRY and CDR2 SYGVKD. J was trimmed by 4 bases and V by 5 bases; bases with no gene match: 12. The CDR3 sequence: CAISSDLFAGADTQYF. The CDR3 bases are TGTGCCATCAGTTCTGACCTTTTCGCGGGGGCAGATACGCAGTATTTT.

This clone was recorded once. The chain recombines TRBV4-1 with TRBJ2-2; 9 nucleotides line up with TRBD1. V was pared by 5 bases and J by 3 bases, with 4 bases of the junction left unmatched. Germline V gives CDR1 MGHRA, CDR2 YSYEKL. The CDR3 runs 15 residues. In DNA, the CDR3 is TGCGCCAGCAGCTCGACAGGGGGTGACACCGGGGAGCTGTTTTTT. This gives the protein CASSSTGGDTGELFF.

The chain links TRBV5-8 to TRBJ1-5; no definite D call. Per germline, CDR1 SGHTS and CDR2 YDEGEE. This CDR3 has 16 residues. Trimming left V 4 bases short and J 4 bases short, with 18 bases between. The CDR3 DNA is TGTGCCAGCAGCGCGCTCCGGGAGCGACGGAATCAGCCCCAGCATTTT. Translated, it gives CASSALRERRNQPQHF.

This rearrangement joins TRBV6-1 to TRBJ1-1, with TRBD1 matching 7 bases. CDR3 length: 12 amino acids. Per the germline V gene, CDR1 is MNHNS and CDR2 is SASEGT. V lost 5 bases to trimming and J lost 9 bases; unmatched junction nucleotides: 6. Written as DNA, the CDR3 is TGTGCCAGCAGTCCAAGAGGGGGCCAAGCTTTCTTT. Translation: CASSPRGGQAFF.

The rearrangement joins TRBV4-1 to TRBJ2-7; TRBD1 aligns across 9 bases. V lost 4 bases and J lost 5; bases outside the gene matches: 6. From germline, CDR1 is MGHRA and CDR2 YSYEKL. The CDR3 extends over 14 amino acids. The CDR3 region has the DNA TGCGCCAGCAGCCCAAGACAGGGGGAAAACGAGCAGTACTTC. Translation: CASSPRQGENEQYF.